These 19 T cell receptor beta chains were sequenced from one sample in a study of Ad26.COV2.S vaccination and SARS-CoV-2 variants. Clones were sequenced by immunoSEQ multiplex PCR, and TCRdb holds only the in-frame ones, with some missing. In the table there are hundreds of thousands of clones, 89% of which are singletons. Treatment indicated: some 20 received Ad26.COV2.S at low or high dose, single or two shots; several received placebo; per-sample allocation not given. The samples were gathered on day 63 after the first injection of vaccine or placebo. The sequences come from peripheral blood, collected in a trial of Ad26.COV2.S vaccine versus placebo. These receptors were collected from a person aged 18-60 years who received the Ad26.COV2.S COVID-19 vaccine or a placebo.

This clone came up once. The V gene is TRBV3-1 (or the pseudogene TRBV3-2), the J gene TRBJ2-5, with D possibly matching TRBD2 (5 bases). This CDR3 has 16 amino acids. Trimming cost V 0 bases and J 6 bases, with 17 bases left between them. CDR1 is LGHDT, CDR2 YNNKEL, per germline (reference sequence). CDR3 sequence (DNA): TGTGCCAGCAGCCAAGAGGTAGCATCGGGAATCCAGACCCAGTACTTC. Amino acid sequence: CASSQEVASGIQTQYF.

This chain uses TRBV3-1 (or the pseudogene TRBV3-2) with TRBJ2-7; D remains unclear. V dropped 1 base and J dropped 6 bases, with 4 bases sitting between them. The CDR3 has 11 amino acids. CDR1 and CDR2 from the germline V gene are LGHDT and YNNKEL (reference sequence). CDR3 residues: CASSQGFEQYF. CDR3 nucleotide sequence: TGTGCCAGCAGCCAAGGGTTCGAGCAGTACTTC.

The V call is TRBV30, the J call TRBJ2-3, with D perhaps matching TRBD2 (6 bases). Germline values: CDR1 GTSNPN, CDR2 SVGIG (reference sequence). This CDR3 contains 14 residues. The V end was cut by 4 bases, the J end by 5 bases, with 16 bases between. CDR3 loop: CAWTGRIREDTQYF. The DNA for the CDR3 is TGTGCCTGGACGGGGAGGATTCGTGAAGATACGCAGTATTTT.

This clone was seen once. The same CDR3 is also encoded by other DNA sequences in this sample. The V and J genes are TRBV27 and TRBJ1-1; unclear D gene. Trimming took off 0 bases at V and 2 bases at J, with 4 bases between the two ends. Germline V CDR1 and CDR2: MNHEY, SMNVEV (reference sequence). This CDR3 spans 13 amino acids. The CDR3 region has the DNA TGTGCCAGCAGTTTATCCAGAAACACTGAAGCTTTCTTT. Its protein is CASSLSRNTEAFF.

J is TRBJ1-6 and V is TRBV30; weak D call: TRBD1 (5 bases). Per germline, CDR1 GTSNPN and CDR2 SVGIG (reference sequence). This CDR3 has 15 residues. The V and J ends lost 0 bases and 5 bases respectively, with 11 bases between them. The CDR3 DNA reads as TGTGCCTGGAGTGTACAATCAGGGAATAATTCACCCCTCCACTTT. This gives the protein CAWSVQSGNNSPLHF.

The chain is built from TRBV2 and TRBJ1-1; maybe TRBD1 (5 bases). Trimming left V 8 bases short and J 0 bases short, with 10 bases between. This CDR3 is built from 13 residues. Germline-derived CDR1 and CDR2 are SNHLY and FYNNEI. CDR3 sequence reads: CASLGQMNTEAFF. The CDR3 DNA follows: TGTGCCAGCTTAGGACAAATGAACACTGAAGCTTTCTTT.

This clone was seen only once. This chain joins TRBV18 and TRBJ2-3; TRBD2 aligns across 9 bases. With 3 bases clipped from V and 4 bases from J, the junction kept 2 bases outside the gene matches. The CDR3 spans 14 residues. The germline V gene encodes CDR1 KGHSH and CDR2 LQKENI. The CDR3 is CASSPSGSPDTQYF. CDR3 DNA sequence: TGTGCCAGCTCACCTAGCGGGAGCCCAGATACGCAGTATTTT.

This chain links TRBV4-2 with TRBJ2-4; D is perhaps TRBD2 (6 bases). The CDR3 has 15 amino acids. CDR1 and CDR2 from the germline V gene are LGHNA and YNFKEQ. Between the trimmed V and J ends, which lost 0 bases and 6 bases, there was a span of 12 bases. The CDR3 here is CASSQDRGNRNIQYF. CDR3 sequence (DNA): TGTGCCAGCAGCCAAGATCGGGGGAACAGAAACATTCAGTACTTC.

CDR3 coding DNA: TGCGCCAGCAGTCAATCTCTCGGGACTAAGCAGTTCTTC. Encoded protein: CASSQSLGTKQFF. J is TRBJ2-1 and V is TRBV23-1, with 7 positions matching TRBD2. TRBV23-1 is filed as an ORF, its function uncertain. V trimming: 0 bases; J trimming: 11 bases; junction bases outside the gene matches: 4. This CDR3 spans 13 amino acids.

J is TRBJ2-1 and V is TRBV27; D possibly corresponds to TRBD2 (6 bases). The CDR3 loop spans 16 amino acids. V was trimmed by 5 bases and J by 0 bases, leaving 14 bases between them. Germline CDR1 MNHEY, CDR2 SMNVEV (reference sequence). Written as DNA, the CDR3 is TGTGCCAGCAGTCCCGGTCTAGCGTACTCCTACAATGAGCAGTTCTTC. This encodes CASSPGLAYSYNEQFF.

The chain links TRBV4-2 to TRBJ2-5, with TRBD2 matching 7 bases. Trimming took 0 bases from V and 2 from J; bases not matched to a gene: 6. CDR3 size: 16 residues. Germline V lookup: CDR1 LGHNA, CDR2 YNFKEQ. CDR3 in DNA: TGTGCCAGCAGCCAAGATCTGACTAGCCGGCAAGAGACCCAGTACTTC. As protein: CASSQDLTSRQETQYF.

The chain combines TRBV11-2 with TRBJ1-1; unclear D gene. The CDR3 is made up of 15 amino acids. Germline assignment: CDR1 SGHAT and CDR2 FQNNGV. V lost 1 base and J lost 8, with 17 bases in between. The CDR3: CASSLGPGMVREAFF. The CDR3 region has the DNA TGTGCCAGCAGCTTAGGGCCCGGGATGGTTAGAGAAGCTTTCTTT. Variable domain in full (rest from reference TRBV11-2 and TRBJ1-1): EAGVAQSPRYKIIEKRQSVAFWCNPISGHATLYWYQQILGQGPKLLIQFQNNGVVDDSQLPKDRFSAERLKGVDSTLKIQPAKLEDSAVYLCASSLGPGMVREAFFGQGTRLTVV.

The chain recombines TRBV10-2 with TRBJ2-1, with 12 bases matching TRBD2. The germline V gene has CDR1 WSHSY and CDR2 SAAADI. The CDR3 is 14 residues long. V lost 4 bases and J lost 5; bases outside the gene matches: 0. The CDR3 bases are TGCGCCAGCAGTGGACTAGCGGGGGACAATGAGCAGTTCTTC. This encodes CASSGLAGDNEQFF.

The chain employs TRBV3-1 (or the pseudogene TRBV3-2) and TRBJ2-5; D is unclear. The V end lost 0 bases, the J end lost 0 bases, and 11 bases lay between the germline ends. Germline CDR1 LGHDT, CDR2 YNNKEL (reference sequence). The length of the CDR3 is 16 residues. In nucleotides, the CDR3 is TGTGCCAGCAGCCAAGACTGGGGTTGGAACCAAGAGACCCAGTACTTC. This encodes CASSQDWGWNQETQYF.

The genes are TRBV28 and TRBJ1-1; weak D call: TRBD1 (5 bases). The CDR3 contains 13 residues. Germline assignment: CDR1 MDHEN and CDR2 SYDVKM. Trimming removed 2 bases at V and 1 base at J, with 5 bases between. This chain's CDR3 is CASSLDRNTEAFF. The CDR3, as DNA: TGTGCCAGCAGTTTAGACAGGAACACTGAAGCTTTCTTT. Full variable domain (rest looked up from reference TRBV28 and TRBJ1-1): DVKVTQSSRYLVKRTGEKVFLECVQDMDHENMFWYRQDPGLGLRLIYFSYDVKMKEKGDIPEGYSVSREKKERFSLILESASTNQTSMYLCASSLDRNTEAFFGQGTRLTVV.

The chain links TRBV10-3 to TRBJ2-1; 12 bases are a match to TRBD2. V gave up 7 bases and J gave up 8 bases; unmatched junction bases: 3. The CDR3 sequence is 13 residues long. Germline V gene lookup returns CDR1 ENHRY and CDR2 SYGVKD. This chain's CDR3 is CAIKTSGSDEQFF. The CDR3 nucleotides read TGTGCCATCAAGACTAGCGGGAGCGATGAGCAGTTCTTC.

The rearrangement uses TRBV27 and TRBJ2-1, with D maybe TRBD1 (6 bases). V lost 2 bases and J 8 bases, leaving 16 bases between the germline ends. Germline V CDR1 and CDR2: MNHEY, SMNVEV (reference sequence). This CDR3 is 15 amino acids long. In DNA, the CDR3 is TGTGCCAGCAGTTTAGGGGACACAAAGATCGATGAGCAGTTCTTC. This translates into CASSLGDTKIDEQFF.

The V call is TRBV30, the J call TRBJ2-7; 10 positions match TRBD2. The CDR3 length is 17 residues. From germline, CDR1 is GTSNPN and CDR2 SVGIG (reference sequence). V was clipped by 4 bases and J by 7 bases; unmatched bases: 19. CDR3 loop: CAWTPIAGGLAGYEQYF. CDR3 DNA: TGTGCCTGGACCCCCATAGCGGGAGGCTTAGCAGGCTATGAGCAGTACTTC.

This clone was observed a single time. V usage is TRBV6-6 and J usage is TRBJ2-5; perhaps TRBD1 as D (5 bases). CDR1 and CDR2 from the germline V gene are MNHNY and SVGAGI (reference sequence). Trimming removed 6 bases at V and 5 bases at J, with 19 bases between. The CDR3 is 15 residues long. The CDR3 protein is CASRPAAGHLETQYF. In DNA, the CDR3 is TGTGCCAGCAGGCCCGCTGCAGGGCACCTGGAGACCCAGTACTTC.